This TCR beta chain was identified during a study of pediatric ulcerative colitis. Findings of the study overall: Compared with controls, ulcerative colitis showed greater blood-rectum clone sharing.

Germline loops: CDR1 MNHNS, CDR2 SASEGT. The CDR3 length is 15 residues. Trimming pared 1 base from V and 0 bases from J, leaving 9 bases between. Control subjects, colonoscoped for suspected IBD, had macroscopically and histologically normal endoscopy. Comment on this clone: The antigen is not known.

The data were produced by immunoSEQ multiplex PCR, yet TCRdb's version contains in-frame clones alone and is incomplete. The sample includes 57,000 or so clones, about nine tenths seen only once; the top ten take roughly 1.5%. The rearrangement links TRBV6-1 to TRBJ1-1; TRBD1 might be the D (5 bases). This clonotype was sampled from a boy younger than 18 who was a control in a study of pediatric ulcerative colitis. Sequencing was done on a sample of blood. The CDR3 coding sequence is TGTGCCAGCAGTGAAGGGGGCTATATGAACACTGAAGCTTTCTTT. It specifies CASSEGGYMNTEAFF.